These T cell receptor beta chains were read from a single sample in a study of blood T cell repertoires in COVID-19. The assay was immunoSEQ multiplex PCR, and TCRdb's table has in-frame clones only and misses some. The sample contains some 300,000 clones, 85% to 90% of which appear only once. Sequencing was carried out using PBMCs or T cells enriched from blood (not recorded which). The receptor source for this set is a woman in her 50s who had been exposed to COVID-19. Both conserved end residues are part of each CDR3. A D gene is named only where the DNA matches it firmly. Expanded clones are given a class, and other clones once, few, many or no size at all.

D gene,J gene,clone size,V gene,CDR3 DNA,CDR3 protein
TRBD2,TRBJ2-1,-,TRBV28,TGTGCCAGCAGTTTACTGGGACTAGTATCCAATGAGCAGTTCTTC,CASSLLGLVSNEQFF
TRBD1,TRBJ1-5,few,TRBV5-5,TGTGCCAGCAGCTGGAGTAGTGGGACAGGGGTGGGTCAGCCCCAGCATTTT,CASSWSSGTGVGQPQHF
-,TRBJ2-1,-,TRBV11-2,TGTGCCAGCAGCTTAGATATCGACAGGCACAGCCTCTTC,CASSLDIDRHSLF
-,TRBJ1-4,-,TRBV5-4,TGTGCCAGCAGTTTGACCGGGACTTATGAAAAACTGTTTTTT,CASSLTGTYEKLFF
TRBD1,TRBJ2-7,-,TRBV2,TGTGCCAGCAGTACACCGGACAGGGGGCTTTACGAGCAGTACTTC,CASSTPDRGLYEQYF
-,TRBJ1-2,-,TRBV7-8,TGTGCCAGCAGCTTATCCCTCCAGGTTGGCTACACCTTC,CASSLSLQVGYTF
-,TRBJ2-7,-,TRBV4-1,TGCGCCAGCAGCCAACCGGCGTGGAGCTCCTACGAGCAGTACTTC,CASSQPAWSSYEQYF
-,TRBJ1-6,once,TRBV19,TGTGCCAGTAGTCCAGGGGTAAATTCACCCCTCCACTTT,CASSPGVNSPLHF
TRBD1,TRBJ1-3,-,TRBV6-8,TGTGCCAGCAGTTGCCGGGGACAGGGGGTTCTCTCTGGAAACACCATATATTTT,CASSCRGQGVLSGNTIYF
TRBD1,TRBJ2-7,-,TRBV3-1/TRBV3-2,TGTGCCAGCAGCCTTACCGGGACAGGGAGTACGAAGCAGTACTTC,CASSLTGTGSTKQYF
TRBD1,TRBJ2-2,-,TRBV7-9,TGTGCCAGCAGCCCTGGACAGGTACCTACCGGGGAGCTGTTTTTT,CASSPGQVPTGELFF
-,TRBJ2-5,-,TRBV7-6,TGTGCCAGCAGCGTTTCGGTAGAGACCCAGTACTTC,CASSVSVETQYF
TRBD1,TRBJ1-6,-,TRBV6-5,TGTGCCAGCAGTTACGGGGCAGGGGGCTATAATTCACCCCTCCACTTT,CASSYGAGGYNSPLHF
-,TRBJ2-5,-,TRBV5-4,TGTGCCAGCAGCTTGGCGTACCAAGAGACCCAGTACTTC,CASSLAYQETQYF
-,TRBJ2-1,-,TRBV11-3,TGTGCCAGCAGCTTAAACTCGTACAATGAGCAGTTCTTC,CASSLNSYNEQFF
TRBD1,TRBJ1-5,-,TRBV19,TGTGCCTCTTGTCCCGAACAGGGGCCAACGTGCAATCAGCCCCAGCATTTT,CASCPEQGPTCNQPQHF
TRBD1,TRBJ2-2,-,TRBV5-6,TGTGCCAGCAGCCAACAGGGGTGGGGCACCGGGGAGCTGTTTTTT,CASSQQGWGTGELFF
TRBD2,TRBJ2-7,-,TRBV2,TGTGCCAGCAGTGACGGTAGCGGGGGGTACGAGCAGTACTTC,CASSDGSGGYEQYF
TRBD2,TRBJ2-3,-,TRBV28,TGTGCCAGCAGCGAATCTGGGACTAGCTACCGCACAGATACGCAGTATTTT,CASSESGTSYRTDTQYF
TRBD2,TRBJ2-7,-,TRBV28,TGTGCCAGCGGGGTTAGCGGGGCGCCGCCCTCCTACGAGCAGTACTTC,CASGVSGAPPSYEQYF
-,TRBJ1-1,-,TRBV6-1,TGTGCCAGCAGTGAAGTGGTGCGGGGAGCTTTCTTT,CASSEVVRGAFF
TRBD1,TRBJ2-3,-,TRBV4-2,TGTGCCAGCAGCCACCGGACAGGAAGCCCAGATACGCAGTATTTT,CASSHRTGSPDTQYF
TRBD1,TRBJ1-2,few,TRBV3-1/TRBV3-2,TGTGCCAGCAGCGAAAACAGGGGGCACGGCTACACCTTC,CASSENRGHGYTF
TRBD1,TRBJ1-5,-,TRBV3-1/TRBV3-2,TGTGCCAGCAGCCCGGGACAGGGGGCATTTCAGCCCCAGCATTTT,CASSPGQGAFQPQHF
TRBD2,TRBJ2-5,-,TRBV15,TGTGCCACCAGCATTCGCGGGGGAACACAAGAGACCCAGTACTTC,CATSIRGGTQETQYF